The count of the clone carrying this T cell receptor (beta chain) is one. The data are from a study of blood T cell repertoires in COVID-19. Original methodology: Amplification from reference gene primers served as the basis for estimated nucleated cell counts. The method was immunoSEQ multiplex PCR; TCRdb's version includes in-frame clones alone and lacks a portion of them. V and J calls and clone size come straight from that table; D and trimming were deduced from the DNA. Here the sample spans about 140,000 clones, 80% to 85% being singletons. The germline V gene has CDR1 GTSNPN and CDR2 SVGIG (reference sequence). CDR3 length equals 11 residues. V lost 2 bases to trimming and J lost 13 bases; unmatched junction nucleotides: 7. Seattle patients were enrolled while actively infected and followed longitudinally.

The sequencing input was peripheral blood. The sequence was obtained from a man in his thirties or forties with COVID-19, enrolled during active disease. This chain uses TRBV30 with TRBJ2-7; 8 bases line up with TRBD1. The CDR3 loop is CAWSPRTGFYF. CDR3 coding DNA: TGTGCCTGGAGTCCACGGACAGGGTTTTACTTC. The whole variable domain, remainder taken from reference TRBV30 and TRBJ2-7, is SQTIHQWPATLVQPVGSPLSLECTVEGTSNPNLYWYRQAAGRGLQLLFYSVGIGQISSEVPQNLSASRPQDRQFILSSKKLLLSDSGFYLCAWSPRTGFYFGPGTRLTVT.